This T cell receptor beta chain was profiled in a study of blood T cells in healthy people across ages (dated by TCRdb to between 2015 and 2017). About the study as a whole: In model experiments, template switching captured about one uniquely barcoded TCR beta cDNA molecule for every two T cells. Age-related changes in TCR beta repertoire diversity were measured in the study by deep sequencing normalized with unique cDNA molecular identifiers. Donors were grouped into four age groups: young (average 16 years), middle-aged (about 40), aged (around 60) and long-lived (approximately 78). To avoid experimental bias, donors of different ages were distributed randomly across sequencing lanes. Using the same blood draw, the study looked at two additional independent replicas of 1 million unique cDNA reads for two donors, one aged 18 to 29 and the other aged 80 or older.

Library construction relied on 5' RACE. The sequencer was an Illumina HiSeq 2500. A second PCR of roughly 7 to 11 cycles was performed with a sample-barcoded 5' primer and a J-beta primer mix. A template-switch 5' adaptor carrying 12 random nucleotides introduced a unique molecular identifier onto each TCR beta cDNA molecule. At least 3 million CDR3-containing paired-end reads were obtained from each sample. First-strand cDNA synthesis was performed from all RNA using the Mint cDNA synthesis kit, with priming by a TRBC-specific oligonucleotide. Following uracil-DNA glycosylase treatment, all cDNA underwent a first 18-cycle PCR with the universal primers M1SS and BC2_uni_R. In the authors' own workflow: Normalization of each sample was performed by random selection of 1 million high-quality reads, each carrying a distinct molecular identifier. Reads with shared molecular identifiers were discarded instead of being binned into consensus sequences. MiTCR, with a Q25 quality threshold and the strictest error-elimination algorithm, was used for CDR3 identification, clonotype clustering and error correction. A nonparametric unseen species model using Euler transformation provided a lower-bound estimate of total TCR beta diversity. TCRdb cleaned the public reads at Q25 with fastp, built clones with MiXCR and kept in-frame beta chains. Merged by CDR3 protein, the rows form single entries marked with the most common genes and DNA. In this record, the V and J calls reflect TCRdb's handling and not the investigators' own analysis. This sample holds approximately 770,000 distinct CDR3 sequences; 58% were observed only once. The top ten constitute over 20% of the sample.

Broader findings and caveats from the paper: Observed TCR beta diversity per million T cells fell roughly linearly with age, and a significant reduction was already apparent by age around 40. Compared with the aged group, the long-lived group had more naive CD4+ T cells, fewer expanded clones and increased TCR diversity, a pattern suggesting age selection. The CMV infection status of donors was not known, potentially confounding age-related changes in expanded clonotypes. A strong correlation was found between observed TCR beta diversity and the percentage of naive T cells measured by flow cytometry. Bulk unsorted PBMC profiling prevented conclusive comparison of naive and antigen-experienced compartments. Estimates of total diversity based on one million sequenced T cells were considered lower bounds and underestimates.

To note about this clonotype: Its antigen is not yet known. The record has no base qualities; no much larger clone is one base away.

The donors were roughly 40 Caucasian individuals from Russia, aged roughly 6 to 95 years, who were systemically healthy. Around 9.9 milliliters of peripheral blood were collected from each donor into EDTA-treated Vacutainer tubes. Ficoll-Paque density-gradient centrifugation was used to isolate PBMCs, with at least 7 million obtained per sample. Total RNA, at least 5 micrograms per sample, was extracted from PBMCs with Trizol reagent. Naive CD45RAhigh/CD27high T cell percentages were measured by flow cytometry on a PBMC aliquot from every donor. V loses 5 bases, J loses 11 bases, and the germline ends lie 18 bases apart. Sequences GTSNPN (CDR1) and SVGIG (CDR2) are obtained from the germline V gene (reference sequence). The CDR3, from cysteine to phenylalanine, totals 12 residues. Only the CDR3 portion is preserved as DNA: 36 bases, with reading frame beginning at the first base.

Input material: blood. The chain is made from TRBV30 and TRBJ2-5; a confident D gene designation cannot be given. This TCR derives from a man aged 25 to 40 in good health. Here the CDR3 is given as CAWSNRLNEQYF. The sequenced DNA: TGTGCCTGGTCAAACCGGCTCAATGAGCAGTACTTC.